These 20 T cell receptor beta chains share one sample of origin, sequenced in a study of blood T cell repertoires in COVID-19. Data came from immunoSEQ multiplex PCR; TCRdb stores just in-frame clones and leaves some out. The sample includes approximately 380,000 clones, roughly nine tenths of them seen just once. Material for sequencing was PBMCs or T cells enriched from blood (not recorded which). Receptors originate from a woman aged 40 to 49 who had been exposed to COVID-19.

The chain has TRBV19 and TRBJ1-1; D call uncertain. Germline V gives CDR1 LNHDA, CDR2 SQIVND (reference sequence). V lost 3 bases and J 3 bases, leaving 11 bases between the germline ends. CDR3 length equals 14 residues. The CDR3 here is CASSMTPADTEAFF. CDR3 nucleotide sequence: TGTGCCAGTAGTATGACCCCCGCGGACACTGAAGCTTTCTTT.

V and J are TRBV2 and TRBJ1-1; D gene ambiguous. Germline V gives CDR1 SNHLY, CDR2 FYNNEI. This CDR3 comprises 12 residues. V was shortened by 6 bases and J by 10 bases, with 15 bases between the two germline ends. DNA for the CDR3: TGTGCCAGCAGGCTCGCTGGGCCTGTAGCTTTCTTT. It encodes CASRLAGPVAFF.

The chain uses TRBV30 and TRBJ1-1; the D is unclear. The CDR3 is 13 residues long. From germline, CDR1 is GTSNPN and CDR2 SVGIG (reference sequence). Between the trimmed V and J ends, which lost 4 bases and 10 bases, there was a span of 19 bases. CDR3 region: CAWIPRILMGAFF. CDR3 DNA: TGTGCCTGGATCCCGCGGATCCTTATGGGAGCTTTCTTT.

This clone was counted once. This rearrangement joins TRBV18 to TRBJ1-1; no definite D call. The ends were cut back, 3 bases at V and 0 bases at J, with 8 bases in the middle. CDR3 length: 14 residues. Germline V gene data show CDR1 as KGHSH and CDR2 as LQKENI. In nucleotides, the CDR3 is TGTGCCAGCTCACCCTCGCGGGTGAACACTGAAGCTTTCTTT. It is translated as CASSPSRVNTEAFF.

Worth noting for this clone: The same CDR3 also results from other DNA sequences found in this sample. The rearrangement joins TRBV5-1 to TRBJ1-6; perhaps TRBD1 as D (5 bases). V was pared by 2 bases and J by 7 bases, with 10 bases between. This CDR3 contains 14 residues. The germline CDR1 and CDR2 sequences are SGHRS and YFSETQ. CDR3 amino acids: CASSFQGVNSPLHF. The CDR3 nucleotides are TGCGCCAGCAGCTTCCAGGGTGTAAATTCACCCCTCCACTTT.

The chain has TRBV5-4 and TRBJ2-5; the match to TRBD1 covers 7 bases. This CDR3 is 15 amino acids long. Losses at the gene ends were 4 bases for V and 4 bases for J; bases not matched to a gene: 10. CDR1 SGHNT and CDR2 YYREEE come from the germline V gene (reference sequence). The CDR3 loop is CASSTRQGGGETQYF. The CDR3 region has the DNA TGTGCCAGCAGCACACGACAGGGTGGAGGAGAGACCCAGTACTTC.

The V call is TRBV30, the J call TRBJ2-3; TRBD2 matches 11 bases. Germline CDR1 GTSNPN, CDR2 SVGIG (reference sequence). The trim removed 4 bases at V and 4 bases at J, leaving 7 bases unmatched. The CDR3 spans 15 residues. The CDR3 spells CAWISGRAVPDTQYF. The CDR3 coding sequence is TGTGCCTGGATTAGCGGGAGGGCTGTCCCAGATACGCAGTATTTT.

This chain connects TRBV30 to TRBJ1-3, with D hard to call. CDR3 length: 14 amino acids. Trimming took 3 bases from V and 0 from J, leaving 9 bases between them. The germline CDR1 and CDR2 sequences are GTSNPN and SVGIG (reference sequence). The DNA of the CDR3 is TGTGCCTGGAGGGGAGCTGTCTCTGGAAACACCATATATTTT. It codes for CAWRGAVSGNTIYF.

This clone has a handful of counts. V gene TRBV9 combines with J gene TRBJ2-7; D is unclear. CDR3 size: 13 residues. V lost 2 bases to trimming and J lost 5 bases, with 11 bases between them. Germline CDR1 and CDR2: SGDLS and YYNGEE. In DNA form, the CDR3 reads TGTGCCAGCAGCGTGCAGTGGGCCGACGAGCAGTACTTC. Translated: CASSVQWADEQYF. Full variable domain (rest looked up from reference TRBV9 and TRBJ2-7): DSGVTQTPKHLITATGQRVTLRCSPRSGDLSVYWYQQSLDQGLQFLIQYYNGEERAKGNILERFSAQQFPDLHSELNLSSLELGDSALYFCASSVQWADEQYFGPGTRLTVT.

V gene TRBV7-3 combines with J gene TRBJ2-7, with a weak D call TRBD1 (5 bases). Trimming pared 5 bases from V and 5 bases from J, leaving 13 bases between. This CDR3 has 13 residues. Germline V gives CDR1 SGHTA, CDR2 FQGTGA. The CDR3 coding sequence is TGTGCCAGCAGCCTCGGGCAGGGCCACGAGCAGTACTTC. This translates into CASSLGQGHEQYF.

The genes are TRBV5-4 and TRBJ2-3, with 10 bases that match TRBD1. From germline, CDR1 is SGHNT and CDR2 YYREEE (reference sequence). CDR3 length: 15 residues. V shed 5 bases and J 4 bases; nucleotides not matched to a gene: 7. The CDR3 coding sequence is TGTGCCAGCAGTCCGCGGGACAGGGGCGCAGATACGCAGTATTTT. Translating gives CASSPRDRGADTQYF.

V is TRBV10-3 and J is TRBJ1-5, with D possibly TRBD1 on 5 matching bases. Germline V lookup: CDR1 ENHRY, CDR2 SYGVKD. V gave up 4 bases and J gave up 5 bases, with 12 bases separating them. CDR3 size: 14 residues. This CDR3 is CAISGDLGYQPQHF. The CDR3 nucleotides read TGTGCCATCAGTGGGGACTTGGGTTATCAGCCCCAGCATTTT.

The chain's CDR3 is CASSLIAASYEQYF. For the CDR3, the DNA is TGTGCCAGCAGCTTAATAGCTGCGTCCTACGAGCAGTACTTC. This chain uses TRBV7-6 with TRBJ2-7; no clear D gene. Trimming took off 2 bases at V and 1 base at J, with 9 bases between the two ends. CDR1 is SGHVS, CDR2 FNYEAQ, per germline. The CDR3 spans 14 residues. The variable domain in full, completed from reference TRBV7-6 and TRBJ2-7, reads GAGVSQSPRYKVTKRGQDVALRCDPISGHVSLYWYRQALGQGPEFLTYFNYEAQQDKSGLPNDRFSAERPEGSISTLTIQRTEQRDSAMYRCASSLIAASYEQYFGPGTRLTVT.

As for this clone: Other nucleotide sequences from this sample produce the same CDR3. V is TRBV5-1 and J is TRBJ2-3; 11 bases fit TRBD2. Germline V gene sequence: CDR1 SGHRS, CDR2 YFSETQ. The CDR3 has 15 residues. V shed 5 bases, J shed 2 bases, and the junction held 4 bases outside the gene matches. The chain's CDR3 is CASRLAGGPTDTQYF. CDR3 coding DNA: TGCGCCAGCAGATTAGCGGGGGGGCCCACAGATACGCAGTATTTT.

The rearrangement joins TRBV25-1 to TRBJ1-4; TRBD1 agrees at 10 bases. The CDR3 is made up of 15 amino acids. The J segment lost 5 bases and the V segment lost 2 bases, leaving 2 bases of the junction unmatched. Per germline, CDR1 MGHDK and CDR2 SYGVNS. The DNA of the CDR3 is TGTGCCAGCAGTGAAGCGGGACAGGGGAATGAAAAACTGTTTTTT. Translated, it gives CASSEAGQGNEKLFF.

The chain is built from TRBV24-1 and TRBJ1-5; 11 bases align to TRBD1. Looked up from germline, CDR1 is KGHDR and CDR2 is SFDVKD. V lost 9 bases and J lost 1; bases outside the gene matches: 1. CDR3 length: 14 residues. CDR3: CATGQGASNQPQHF. In nucleotides, the CDR3 is TGTGCCACCGGACAGGGGGCAAGCAATCAGCCCCAGCATTTT.

The rearrangement joins TRBV9 to TRBJ1-1, with a weak D call TRBD1 (5 bases). The germline CDR1 and CDR2 sequences are SGDLS and YYNGEE. The CDR3 is made up of 13 amino acids. V lost 7 bases and J 4 bases, leaving 14 bases between the germline ends. The CDR3 reads CASSPWDSTEAFF. DNA for the CDR3: TGTGCCAGCTCCCCCTGGGACTCCACTGAAGCTTTCTTT.

The genes are TRBV4-3 and TRBJ2-1; 10 bases match TRBD2. The V segment lost 2 bases and the J segment 6 bases; nucleotides outside the gene matches: 7. The germline CDR1 and CDR2 sequences are LGHNA and YSLEER. This CDR3 is 16 amino acids long. DNA of the CDR3: TGCGCCAGCAGCCAATTCCTAGCGGGAGTAAGCAATGAGCAGTTCTTC. It translates to CASSQFLAGVSNEQFF.

Comment on this clone: Other DNA variants within this sample encode the same CDR3. The chain carries TRBV15 and TRBJ1-2; no reliable D call. The CDR3 has 13 residues. Per germline, CDR1 LNHNV and CDR2 YYDKDF (reference sequence). V was pared by 1 base and J by 3 bases, with 6 bases between. CDR3 residues: CATSRGGDYGYTF. Written as DNA, the CDR3 is TGTGCCACCAGCAGAGGGGGAGACTATGGCTACACCTTC.

The chain joins TRBV7-3 to TRBJ2-1; TRBD1 matches at 8 bases. The CDR3 spans 13 residues. Germline CDR1 reads SGHTA; CDR2 reads FQGTGA. V was clipped by 5 bases and J by 12 bases; unmatched bases: 9. CDR3 amino acids: CASSRRQGHLQFF. CDR3 sequence (DNA): TGTGCCAGCAGCCGTAGACAGGGGCATCTGCAGTTCTTC.